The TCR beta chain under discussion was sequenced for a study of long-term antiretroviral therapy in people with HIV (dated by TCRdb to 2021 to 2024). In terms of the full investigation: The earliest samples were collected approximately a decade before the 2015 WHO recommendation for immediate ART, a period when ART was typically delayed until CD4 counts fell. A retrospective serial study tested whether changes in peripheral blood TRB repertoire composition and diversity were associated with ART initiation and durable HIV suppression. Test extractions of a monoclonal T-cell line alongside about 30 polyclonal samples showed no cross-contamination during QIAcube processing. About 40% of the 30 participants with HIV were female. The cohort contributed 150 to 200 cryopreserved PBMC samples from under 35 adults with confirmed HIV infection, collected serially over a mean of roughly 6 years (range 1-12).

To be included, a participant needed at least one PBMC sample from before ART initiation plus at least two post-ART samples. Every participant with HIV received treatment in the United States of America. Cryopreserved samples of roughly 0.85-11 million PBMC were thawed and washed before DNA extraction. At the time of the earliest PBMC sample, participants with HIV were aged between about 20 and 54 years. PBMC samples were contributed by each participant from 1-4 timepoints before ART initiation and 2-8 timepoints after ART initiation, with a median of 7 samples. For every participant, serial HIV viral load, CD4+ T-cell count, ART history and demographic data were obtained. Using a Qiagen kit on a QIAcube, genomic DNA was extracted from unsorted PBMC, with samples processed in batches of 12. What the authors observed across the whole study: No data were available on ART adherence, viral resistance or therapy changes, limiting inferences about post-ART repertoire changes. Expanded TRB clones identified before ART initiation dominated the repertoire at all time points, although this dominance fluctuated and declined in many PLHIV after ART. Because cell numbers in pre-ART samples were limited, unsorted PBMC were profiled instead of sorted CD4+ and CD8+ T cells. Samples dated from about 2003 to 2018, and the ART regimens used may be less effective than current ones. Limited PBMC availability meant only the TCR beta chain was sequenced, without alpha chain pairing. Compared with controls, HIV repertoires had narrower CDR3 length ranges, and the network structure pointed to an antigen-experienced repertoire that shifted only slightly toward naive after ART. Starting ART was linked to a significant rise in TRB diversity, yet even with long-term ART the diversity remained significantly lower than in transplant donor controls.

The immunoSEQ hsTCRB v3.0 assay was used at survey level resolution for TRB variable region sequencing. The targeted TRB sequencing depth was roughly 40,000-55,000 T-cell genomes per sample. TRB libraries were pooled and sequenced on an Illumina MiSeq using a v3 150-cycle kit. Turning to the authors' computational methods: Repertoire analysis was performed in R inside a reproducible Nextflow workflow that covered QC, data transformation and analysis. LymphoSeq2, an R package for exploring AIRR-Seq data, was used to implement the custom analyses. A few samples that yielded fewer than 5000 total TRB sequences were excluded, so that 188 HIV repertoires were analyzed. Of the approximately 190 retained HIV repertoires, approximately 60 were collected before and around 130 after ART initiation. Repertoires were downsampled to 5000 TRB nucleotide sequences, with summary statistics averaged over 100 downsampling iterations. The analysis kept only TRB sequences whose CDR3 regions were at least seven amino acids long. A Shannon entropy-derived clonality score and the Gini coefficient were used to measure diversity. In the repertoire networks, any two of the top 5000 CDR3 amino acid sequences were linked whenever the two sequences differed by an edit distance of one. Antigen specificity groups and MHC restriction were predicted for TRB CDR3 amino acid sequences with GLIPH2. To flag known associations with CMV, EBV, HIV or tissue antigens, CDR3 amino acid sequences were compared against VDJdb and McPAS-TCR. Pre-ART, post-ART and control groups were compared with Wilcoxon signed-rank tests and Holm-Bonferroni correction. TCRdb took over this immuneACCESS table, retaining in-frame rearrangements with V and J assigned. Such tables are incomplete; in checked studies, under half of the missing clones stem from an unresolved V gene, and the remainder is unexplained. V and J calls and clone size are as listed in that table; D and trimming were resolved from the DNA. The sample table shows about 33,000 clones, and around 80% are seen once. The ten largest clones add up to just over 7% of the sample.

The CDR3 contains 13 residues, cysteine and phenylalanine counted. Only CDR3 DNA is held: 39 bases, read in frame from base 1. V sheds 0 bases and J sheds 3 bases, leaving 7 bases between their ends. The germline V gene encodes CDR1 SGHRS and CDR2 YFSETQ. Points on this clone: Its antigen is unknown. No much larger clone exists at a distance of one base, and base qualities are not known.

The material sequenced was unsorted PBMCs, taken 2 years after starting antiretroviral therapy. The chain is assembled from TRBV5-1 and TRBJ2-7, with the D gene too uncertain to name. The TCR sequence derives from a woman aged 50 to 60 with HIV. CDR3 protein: CASSLDSLYEQYF. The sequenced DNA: TGCGCCAGCAGCTTGGACTCCCTCTACGAGCAGTACTTC.